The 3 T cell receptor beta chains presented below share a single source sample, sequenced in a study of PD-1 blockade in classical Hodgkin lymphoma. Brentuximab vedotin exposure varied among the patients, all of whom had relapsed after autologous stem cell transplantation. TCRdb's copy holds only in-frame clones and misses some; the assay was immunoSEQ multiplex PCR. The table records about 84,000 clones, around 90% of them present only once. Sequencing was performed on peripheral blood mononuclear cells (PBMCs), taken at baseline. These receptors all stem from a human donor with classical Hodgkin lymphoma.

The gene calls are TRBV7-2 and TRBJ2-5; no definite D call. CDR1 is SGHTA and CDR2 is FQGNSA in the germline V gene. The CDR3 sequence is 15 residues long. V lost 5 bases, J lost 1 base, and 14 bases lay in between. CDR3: CASSQISSPQETQYF. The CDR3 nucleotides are TGTGCCAGCAGCCAGATCAGCTCCCCCCAAGAGACCCAGTACTTC.

CDR3 in amino acids: CAWSEGVLYEQYF. CDR3 DNA: TGTGCCTGGAGTGAGGGTGTTCTCTACGAGCAGTACTTC. This chain links TRBV30 with TRBJ2-7; D not resolved. The germline gives CDR1 GTSNPN, CDR2 SVGIG (reference sequence). V lost 1 base to trimming and J lost 3 bases, with 10 bases between them. The CDR3 contains 13 residues.

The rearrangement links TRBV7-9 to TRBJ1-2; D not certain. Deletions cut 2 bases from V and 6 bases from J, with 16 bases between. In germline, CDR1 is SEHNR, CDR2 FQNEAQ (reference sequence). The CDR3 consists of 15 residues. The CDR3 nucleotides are TGTGCCAGCAGCTTAATTACGTTGACTGTTCATGGCTACACCTTC. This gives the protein CASSLITLTVHGYTF.